This is a list of T cell receptor beta chains from one sample in a study of cytomegalovirus exposure and HLA in healthy donors. Here immunoSEQ multiplex PCR was the method, and the copy in TCRdb shows in-frame clones only, minus some. The repertoire consists of over 150,000 clones, with roughly 84% occurring once and the leading ten covering approximately 2.5%. Sequences were obtained from PBMCs. These receptor sequences come from a man aged 25-40 years in good health and CMV-seropositive. The CDR3 runs from the conserved cysteine through the conserved F or W. Fields, in order: J gene, V gene, D gene, CDR3 length, clone size, CDR3 DNA, CDR3 protein. The D gene is left open where the match is weak. Not all rows give a size; the values are once, few, many and, for expanded clones, a class.

>TRBJ2-7|TRBV27|TRBD1|14|.
TGTGCCAGCAGTCTCGACCGGGACAGCTACGAGCAGTACTTC
CASSLDRDSYEQYF
>TRBJ2-5|TRBV2|.|13|.
TGTGCCAGCAGTGCCTACTACGAAGAGACCCAGTACTTC
CASSAYYEETQYF
>TRBJ2-5|TRBV13|.|14|.
TGTGCCAGCAGCCAGGGGTCGTGGAGGGAGACCCAGTACTTC
CASSQGSWRETQYF
>TRBJ2-1|TRBV11-3|TRBD2|15|.
TGTGCCAGCAGCAATAGGGAGGGCCCCGGCTATGAGCAGTTCTTC
CASSNREGPGYEQFF
>TRBJ2-3|TRBV20-1|.|11|.
TGCAGTGCTGGCTGGCAATATACGCAGTATTTT
CSAGWQYTQYF
>TRBJ1-4|TRBV2|.|11|.
TGTGCCCTCCGAAGGGGGGAAAAACTGTTTTTT
CALRRGEKLFF
>TRBJ2-1|TRBV30|.|13|.
TGTGCCTGGAGTAACGAGATAGCAGTTAAGCAGTTCTTC
CAWSNEIAVKQFF
>TRBJ2-3|TRBV6-5|.|12|.
TGTGCCAGCATCTCGAGGACAGATACGCAGTATTTT
CASISRTDTQYF
>TRBJ2-3|TRBV27|TRBD2|17|.
TGTGCCAGCAGTTTATCGGGACTAGCGGGAGAAGAAGATACGCAGTATTTT
CASSLSGLAGEEDTQYF
>TRBJ1-2|TRBV9|.|13|.
TGTGCCGGCAGTCCCTCCTCGTCCTATGGCTACACCTTC
CAGSPSSSYGYTF
>TRBJ2-7|TRBV4-1|TRBD2|15|.
TGCGCCAGCAGCCAAGAGCTAGCGGGAGGCTACGAGCAGTACTTC
CASSQELAGGYEQYF
>TRBJ1-5|TRBV6-5|.|15|.
TGTGCCAGCAGTTTAGTACAGGGCCTCAATCAGCCCCAGCATTTT
CASSLVQGLNQPQHF
>TRBJ2-1|TRBV18|.|16|.
TGTGCCAGCTCACCACAACTTGGCGGGACGAGCAATGAGCAGTTCTTC
CASSPQLGGTSNEQFF
>TRBJ1-2|TRBV10-3|TRBD1|14|.
TGTGCCATCAGTCCAACAGGGGTTGGCTATGGCTACACCTTC
CAISPTGVGYGYTF
>TRBJ1-1|TRBV6-5|.|15|.
TGTGCCAGCAGTTCGGCTCCCGCCGGGGGAACTGAAGCTTTCTTT
CASSSAPAGGTEAFF
>TRBJ1-1|TRBV7-8|.|13|once
TGTGCCAGCAGCTTCGGGAGCCACACTGAAGCTTTCTTT
CASSFGSHTEAFF
>TRBJ2-1|TRBV7-9|.|14|.
TGTTCCAGCAGCTTAGAGAGGTTGAGGAATGAGCAGTTCTTC
CSSSLERLRNEQFF
>TRBJ1-4|TRBV6-6|.|15|few
TGTGCCAGCAGTCCCCGGGGGTCGACTAATGAAAAACTGTTTTTT
CASSPRGSTNEKLFF
>TRBJ1-2|TRBV9|.|13|.
TGTGCCAGCAGCACAGAATTAAACTATGGCTACACCTTC
CASSTELNYGYTF
>TRBJ2-5|TRBV7-2|TRBD2|16|.
TGTGCCAGCAGCTCCGGACTAGCGGGAGGACAAGAGACCCAGTACTTC
CASSSGLAGGQETQYF
>TRBJ2-5|TRBV7-9|TRBD1|18|.
TGTGCCAGCAGTCTAACGAGGACACTACAGGGGGCTAAAGAGACCCAGTACTTC
CASSLTRTLQGAKETQYF
>TRBJ2-7|TRBV11-1|TRBD1|13|.
TGTGCCAGCAGCAAGGACAGGGTAACCGAGCAGTACTTC
CASSKDRVTEQYF
>TRBJ2-5|TRBV18|.|15|.
TGTGCCAGCTCACCCGAAGTGAGAATTGGAGAGACCCAGTACTTC
CASSPEVRIGETQYF
>TRBJ1-3|TRBV7-9|.|14|.
TGTGCCAGCAGCTTCGGACAGTCTGGAAACACCATATATTTT
CASSFGQSGNTIYF
>TRBJ2-5|TRBV7-9|.|16|.
TGTGCCAGCAGCTTACGGTCCCACAGGGCTGGAGAGACCCAGTACTTC
CASSLRSHRAGETQYF
>TRBJ2-7|TRBV2|.|12|.
TGTGCCAGCAGTGAGTGGCAGTACGAGCAGTACTTC
CASSEWQYEQYF
>TRBJ1-2|TRBV6-5|TRBD1|15|.
TGTGCCAGCAGTCCCGGGACAGGGGGCTACTATGGCTACACCTTC
CASSPGTGGYYGYTF
>TRBJ1-2|TRBV5-4|.|12|.
TGTGCCAGCAGCCTGGACGGCTATGGCTACACCTTC
CASSLDGYGYTF
>TRBJ1-5|TRBV7-2|.|15|.
TGTGCCAGCAGCTTAGGGGGGACAATAAATCAGCCCCAGCATTTT
CASSLGGTINQPQHF
>TRBJ2-3|TRBV2|.|12|.
TGTGCCAGCATTTTCTCCGGAGATACGCAGTATTTT
CASIFSGDTQYF
>TRBJ2-5|TRBV4-3|TRBD1|16|.
TGCGCCAGCAGCCGAGGTCCGGGACAGAGCCAAGAGACCCAGTACTTC
CASSRGPGQSQETQYF
>TRBJ1-1|TRBV19|.|13|.
TGTGCCAGTAGTACAGGCTGGATCACTGAAGCTTTCTTT
CASSTGWITEAFF